Here is one TCR beta chain with its context. The antigen is unknown. The entry originates in a study of shared clonotypes between healthy human individuals. Study-wide points: What naive subsets generally showed was a larger estimated richness than memory subsets showed. Non-shared clonotypes showed lower generation probabilities than clonotypes common to all four donors.

In germline, CDR1 is LNHDA, CDR2 SQIVND (reference sequence). The CDR3 is 14 residues long. Trimming took 7 bases from V and 6 from J; bases not matched to a gene: 6. At the deep level, the assay was run. The repertoire was sequenced with immunoSEQ multiplex PCR; TCRdb's copy has only in-frame clones and lacks some. The sample comprises 2 million to 2.5 million clones, about 92% of which are singletons, and 0.39% rests with the top ten. What was sequenced was naive CD4+ T cells from PBMCs. The subset here: CD45RA+ positively selected. The chain is built from TRBV19 and TRBJ1-5; 10 bases map to TRBD1. The source is a man younger than 35 in good health. Some clones in this sample may be carry-over from other donors' samples. The chain's CDR3 is CASTPGQGTQPQHF. The DNA for the CDR3 is TGTGCCAGTACGCCGGGACAGGGGACTCAGCCCCAGCATTTT.